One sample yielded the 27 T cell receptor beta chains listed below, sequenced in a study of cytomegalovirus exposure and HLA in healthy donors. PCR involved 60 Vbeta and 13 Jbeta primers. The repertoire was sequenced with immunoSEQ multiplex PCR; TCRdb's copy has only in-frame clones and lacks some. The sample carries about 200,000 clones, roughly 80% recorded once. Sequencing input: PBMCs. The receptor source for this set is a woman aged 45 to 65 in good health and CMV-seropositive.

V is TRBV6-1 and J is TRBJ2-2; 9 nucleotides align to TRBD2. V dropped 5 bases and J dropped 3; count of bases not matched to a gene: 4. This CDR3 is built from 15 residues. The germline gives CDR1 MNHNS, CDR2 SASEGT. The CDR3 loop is CASSPSGADTGELFF. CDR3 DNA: TGTGCCAGCAGTCCTAGCGGGGCGGACACCGGGGAGCTGTTTTTT.

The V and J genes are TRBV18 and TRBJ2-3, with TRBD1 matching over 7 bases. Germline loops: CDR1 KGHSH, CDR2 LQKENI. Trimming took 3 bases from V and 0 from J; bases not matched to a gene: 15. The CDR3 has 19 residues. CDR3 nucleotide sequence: TGTGCCAGCTCACCGCCTTTCCGGGACAGAGCCTCTAGCACAGATACGCAGTATTTT. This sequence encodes CASSPPFRDRASSTDTQYF.

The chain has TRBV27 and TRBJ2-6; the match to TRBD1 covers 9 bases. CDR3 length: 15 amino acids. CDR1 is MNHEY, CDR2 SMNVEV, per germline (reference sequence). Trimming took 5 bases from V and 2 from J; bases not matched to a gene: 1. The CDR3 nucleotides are TGTGCCAGCAGTCACAGGGGGCCTGGGGCCAACGTCCTGACTTTC. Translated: CASSHRGPGANVLTF.

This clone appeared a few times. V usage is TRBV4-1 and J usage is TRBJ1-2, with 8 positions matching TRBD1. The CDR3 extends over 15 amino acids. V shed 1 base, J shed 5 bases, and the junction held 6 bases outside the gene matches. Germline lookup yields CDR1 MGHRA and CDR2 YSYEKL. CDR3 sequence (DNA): TGCGCCAGCAGCCAAGTAACAGGGGGAGGATATGGCTACACCTTC. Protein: CASSQVTGGGYGYTF.

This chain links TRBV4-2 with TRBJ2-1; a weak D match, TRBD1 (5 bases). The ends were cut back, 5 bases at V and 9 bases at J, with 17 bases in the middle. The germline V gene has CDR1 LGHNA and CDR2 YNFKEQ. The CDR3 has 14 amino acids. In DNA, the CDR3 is TGTGCCAGCAGCATCCAGGGAAGGGCCCTTGAGCAGTTCTTC. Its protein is CASSIQGRALEQFF.

The CDR3 loop is CASGPGGVYEQYF. The DNA of the CDR3 is TGTGCCAGCGGACCGGGGGGGGTCTACGAGCAGTACTTC. The chain combines TRBV6-5 with TRBJ2-7; 8 nucleotides agree with TRBD2. Unmatched junction bases numbered 6, after V lost 8 bases and J lost 3 bases. CDR1 and CDR2 (germline): MNHEY, SVGAGI. The CDR3 extends over 13 amino acids.

The CDR3, as DNA: TGCGCCAGCAGCTTGGCCCCAGACAAGCAACTAGCCAAAAACATTCAGTACTTC. The encoded protein is CASSLAPDKQLAKNIQYF. The chain couples TRBV5-1 to TRBJ2-4; D uncertain. The CDR3 sequence is 18 residues long. CDR1 and CDR2 from the germline V gene are SGHRS and YFSETQ. The V gene lost 0 bases and the J gene lost 0 bases, with 16 bases spanning the gap.

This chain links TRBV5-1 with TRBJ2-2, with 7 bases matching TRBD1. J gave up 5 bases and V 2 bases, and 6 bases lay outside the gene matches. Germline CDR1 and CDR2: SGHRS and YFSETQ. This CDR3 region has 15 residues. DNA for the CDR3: TGCGCCAGCAGCTTCGGGACAGCCATTACCGGGGAGCTGTTTTTT. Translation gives CASSFGTAITGELFF.

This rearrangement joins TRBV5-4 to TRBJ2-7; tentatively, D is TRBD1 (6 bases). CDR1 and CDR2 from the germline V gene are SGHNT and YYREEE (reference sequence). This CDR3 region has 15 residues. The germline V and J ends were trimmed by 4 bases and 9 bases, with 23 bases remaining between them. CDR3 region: CASSPGGGQTQLQYF. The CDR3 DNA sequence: TGTGCCAGCAGCCCCGGAGGAGGACAGACGCAGCTGCAGTACTTC.

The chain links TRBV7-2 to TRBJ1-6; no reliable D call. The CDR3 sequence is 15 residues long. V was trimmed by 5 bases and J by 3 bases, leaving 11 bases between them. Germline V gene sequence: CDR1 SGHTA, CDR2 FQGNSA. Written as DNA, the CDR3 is TGTGCCAGCAGCGCCGCGGGAGTCTATAATTCACCCCTCCACTTT. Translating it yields CASSAAGVYNSPLHF.

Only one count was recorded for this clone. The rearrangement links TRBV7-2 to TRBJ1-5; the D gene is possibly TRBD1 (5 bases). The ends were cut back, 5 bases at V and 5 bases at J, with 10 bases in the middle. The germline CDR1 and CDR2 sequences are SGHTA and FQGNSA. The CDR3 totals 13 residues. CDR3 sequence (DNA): TGTGCCAGCAGCCCGGGGGGGGATCAGCCCCAGCATTTT. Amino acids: CASSPGGDQPQHF. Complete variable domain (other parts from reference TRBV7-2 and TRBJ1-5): GAGVSQSPSNKVTEKGKDVELRCDPISGHTALYWYRQSLGQGLEFLIYFQGNSAPDKSGLPSDRFSAERTGGSVSTLTIQRTQQEDSAVYLCASSPGGDQPQHFGDGTRLSIL.

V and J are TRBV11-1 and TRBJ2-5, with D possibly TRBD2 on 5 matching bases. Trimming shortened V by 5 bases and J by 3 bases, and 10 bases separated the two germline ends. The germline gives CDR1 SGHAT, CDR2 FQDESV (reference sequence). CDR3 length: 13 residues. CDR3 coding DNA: TGTGCCAGCAGCCCAGGACTGAAAGAGACCCAGTACTTC. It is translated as CASSPGLKETQYF.

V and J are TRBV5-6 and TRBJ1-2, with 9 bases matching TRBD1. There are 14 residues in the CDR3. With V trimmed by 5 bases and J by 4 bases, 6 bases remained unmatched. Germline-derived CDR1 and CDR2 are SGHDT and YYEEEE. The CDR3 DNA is TGTGCCAGCAGGTCCGGGACAGGGATCTATGGCTACACCTTC. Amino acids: CASRSGTGIYGYTF.

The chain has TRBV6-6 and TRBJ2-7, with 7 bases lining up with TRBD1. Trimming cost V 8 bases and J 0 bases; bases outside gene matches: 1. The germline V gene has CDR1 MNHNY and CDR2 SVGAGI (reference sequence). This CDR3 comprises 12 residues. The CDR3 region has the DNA TGTGCCAGCCGGACAGGCTCCTACGAGCAGTACTTC. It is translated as CASRTGSYEQYF.

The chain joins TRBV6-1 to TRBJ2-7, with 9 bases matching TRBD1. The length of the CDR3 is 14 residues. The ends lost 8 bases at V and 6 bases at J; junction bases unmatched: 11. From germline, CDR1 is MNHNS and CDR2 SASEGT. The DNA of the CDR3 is TGTGCCAGCTCTCCGCTGGGACAGGGATCCGAGCAGTACTTC. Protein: CASSPLGQGSEQYF.

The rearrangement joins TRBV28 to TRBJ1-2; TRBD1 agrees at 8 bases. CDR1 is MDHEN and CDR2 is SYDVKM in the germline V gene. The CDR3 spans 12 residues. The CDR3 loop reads CAISRTGKGYTF. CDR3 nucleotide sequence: TGTGCTATCAGTAGGACAGGGAAAGGCTACACCTTC.

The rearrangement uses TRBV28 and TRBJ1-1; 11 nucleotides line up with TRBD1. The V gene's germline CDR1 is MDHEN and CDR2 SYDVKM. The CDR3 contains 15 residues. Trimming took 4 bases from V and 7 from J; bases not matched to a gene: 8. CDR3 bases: TGTGCCAGCAGTTCCCAGGACAGGGGGCTTGTTGAAGCTTTCTTT. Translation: CASSSQDRGLVEAFF.

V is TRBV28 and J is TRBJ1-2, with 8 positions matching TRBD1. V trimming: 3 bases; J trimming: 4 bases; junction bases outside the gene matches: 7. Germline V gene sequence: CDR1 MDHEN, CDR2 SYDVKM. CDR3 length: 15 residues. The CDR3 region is CASSFSGGIGYGYTF. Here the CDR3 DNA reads TGTGCCAGCAGTTTTTCAGGGGGCATAGGCTATGGCTACACCTTC.

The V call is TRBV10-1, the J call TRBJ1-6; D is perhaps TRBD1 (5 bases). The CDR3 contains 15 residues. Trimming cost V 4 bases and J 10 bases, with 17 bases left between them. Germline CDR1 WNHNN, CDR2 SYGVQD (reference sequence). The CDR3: CASSAPRQGRSPLHF. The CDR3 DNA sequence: TGCGCCAGCAGTGCACCTCGGCAGGGTAGATCACCCCTCCACTTT.

CDR3 in amino acids: CASSLVTRTEAFF. CDR3 DNA: TGTGCCAGCAGCTTAGTAACCAGGACTGAAGCTTTCTTT. This chain uses TRBV11-2 with TRBJ1-1; D is ambiguous. The CDR3 is made up of 13 amino acids. Germline V gene lookup returns CDR1 SGHAT and CDR2 FQNNGV. V lost 1 base, J lost 5 bases, and 8 bases lay in between.

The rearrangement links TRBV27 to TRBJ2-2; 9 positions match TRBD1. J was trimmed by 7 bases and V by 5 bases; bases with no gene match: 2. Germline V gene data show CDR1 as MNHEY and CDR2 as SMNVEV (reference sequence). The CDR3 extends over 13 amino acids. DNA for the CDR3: TGTGCCAGCAGTGGACAGGGGCTCGGGGAGCTGTTTTTT. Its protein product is CASSGQGLGELFF.

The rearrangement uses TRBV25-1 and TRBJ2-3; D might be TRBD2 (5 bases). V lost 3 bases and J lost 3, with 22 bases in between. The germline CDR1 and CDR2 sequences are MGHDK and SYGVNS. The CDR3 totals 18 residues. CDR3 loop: CASSDPRASRNPTDTQYF. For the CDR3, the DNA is TGTGCCAGCAGTGATCCCCGGGCTAGCAGGAACCCTACAGATACGCAGTATTTT. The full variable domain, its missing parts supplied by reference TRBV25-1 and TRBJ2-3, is EADIYQTPRYLVIGTGKKITLECSQTMGHDKMYWYQQDPGMELHLIHYSYGVNSTEKGDLSSESTVSRIRTEHFPLTLESARPSHTSQYLCASSDPRASRNPTDTQYFGPGTRLTVL.

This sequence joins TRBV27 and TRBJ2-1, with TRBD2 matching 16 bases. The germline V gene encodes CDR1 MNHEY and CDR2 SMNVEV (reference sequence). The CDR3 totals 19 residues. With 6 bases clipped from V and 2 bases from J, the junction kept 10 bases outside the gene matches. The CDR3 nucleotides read TGTGCCAGCAGCGAACCGGGACTAGCGGGAGGGGCCGCCTACAATGAGCAGTTCTTC. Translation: CASSEPGLAGGAAYNEQFF.

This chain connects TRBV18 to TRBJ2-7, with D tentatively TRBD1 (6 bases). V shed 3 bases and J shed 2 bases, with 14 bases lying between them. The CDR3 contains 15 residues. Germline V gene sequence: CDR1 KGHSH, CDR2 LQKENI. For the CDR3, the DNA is TGTGCCAGCTCACCCCCCGGACAGCCTACCTACGAGCAGTACTTC. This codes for CASSPPGQPTYEQYF.

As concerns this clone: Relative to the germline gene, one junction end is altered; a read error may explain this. The CDR3 sequence is CASSGTGKNSQYF. CDR3 nucleotide sequence: TGTGCCAGCAGTGGGACAGGGAAAAACAGTCAGTACTTC. This chain joins TRBV6-6 and TRBJ2-4; 9 bases are a match to TRBD1. This CDR3 contains 13 residues. Germline CDR1 is MNHNY and CDR2 is SVGAGI (reference sequence).

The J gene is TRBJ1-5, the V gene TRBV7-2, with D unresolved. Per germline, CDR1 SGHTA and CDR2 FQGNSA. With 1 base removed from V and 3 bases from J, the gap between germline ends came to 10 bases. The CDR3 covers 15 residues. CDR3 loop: CASSLDSLLNQPQHF. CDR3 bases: TGTGCCAGCAGCTTAGACAGCCTACTCAATCAGCCCCAGCATTTT.

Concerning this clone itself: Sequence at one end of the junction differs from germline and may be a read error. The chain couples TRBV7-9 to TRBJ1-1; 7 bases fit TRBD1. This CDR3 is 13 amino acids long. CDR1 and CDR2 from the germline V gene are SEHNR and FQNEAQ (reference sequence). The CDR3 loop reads CSSSSQGGTEAFF. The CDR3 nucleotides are TGTTCCAGCAGCTCCCAGGGGGGTACTGAAGCTTTCTTT.